This T cell receptor beta chain was identified during a study of T cells in Graves' hyperthyroidism and ophthalmopathy. Amplified regions were TCR beta CDR3 sequences from RNA transcripts. The HTBI primer set drove a first-round RT-PCR of the TCR CDR3. One entry per CDR3 protein results from TCRdb running MiXCR on the multiplex PCR reads. This table holds 700,000 to 850,000 distinct CDR3 sequences, about 35% found once. Study-wide results and caveats: The majority of expanded thyroid clonotypes above 0.001 also appeared in blood.

Notes on this clonotype: As yet, its antigen is unknown. One junction end disagrees with the germline gene, perhaps due to a read error.

Using 10 ml of fresh peripheral blood, PBMCs were prepared. Specimen: blood. The TCR sequence derives from a woman aged 40 to 50 with Graves' hyperthyroidism.

Written as DNA, the CDR3 is TGCGCCAGCAGCCAAGACAGGGGAGTTGGCAATCAGCCCCAGCATTTT. Its protein product is CASSQDRGVGNQPQHF. The chain couples TRBV7-2 to TRBJ1-5, with TRBD1 matching 8 bases. CDR1 is SGHTA and CDR2 is FQGNSA in the germline V gene. The CDR3 spans 16 residues. The variable domain in full, with the rest retrieved from reference TRBV7-2 and TRBJ1-5, is GAGVSQSPSNKVTEKGKDVELRCDPISGHTALYWYRQSLGQGLEFLIYFQGNSAPDKSGLPSDRFSAERTGGSVSTLTIQRTQQEDSAVYLCASSQDRGVGNQPQHFGDGTRLSIL.